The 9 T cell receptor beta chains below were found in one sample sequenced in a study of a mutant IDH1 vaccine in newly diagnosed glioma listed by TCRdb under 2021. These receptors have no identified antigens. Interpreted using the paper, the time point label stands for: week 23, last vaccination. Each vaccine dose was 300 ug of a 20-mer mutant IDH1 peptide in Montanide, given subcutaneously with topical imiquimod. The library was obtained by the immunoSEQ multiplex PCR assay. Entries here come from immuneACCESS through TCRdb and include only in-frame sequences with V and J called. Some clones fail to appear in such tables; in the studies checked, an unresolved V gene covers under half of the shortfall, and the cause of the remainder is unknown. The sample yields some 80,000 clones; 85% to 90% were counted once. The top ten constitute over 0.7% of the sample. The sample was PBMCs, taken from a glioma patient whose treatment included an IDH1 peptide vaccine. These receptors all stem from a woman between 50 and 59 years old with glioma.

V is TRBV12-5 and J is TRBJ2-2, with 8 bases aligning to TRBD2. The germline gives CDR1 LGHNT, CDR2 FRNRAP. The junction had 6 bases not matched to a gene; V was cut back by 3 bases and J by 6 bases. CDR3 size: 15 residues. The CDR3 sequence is CASGFRAGVAGELFF. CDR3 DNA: TGTGCTAGTGGTTTTAGAGCGGGAGTGGCCGGGGAGCTGTTTTTT.

The CDR3 protein is CSVGQGTSEQYF. The DNA for the CDR3 is TGCAGCGTTGGACAGGGGACAAGCGAGCAGTACTTC. V usage is TRBV29-1 and J usage is TRBJ2-7, with 8 bases aligning to TRBD1. This CDR3 is built from 12 residues. The germline V gene encodes CDR1 SQVTM and CDR2 ANQGSEA. The V segment lost 4 bases and the J segment 6 bases; nucleotides outside the gene matches: 5.

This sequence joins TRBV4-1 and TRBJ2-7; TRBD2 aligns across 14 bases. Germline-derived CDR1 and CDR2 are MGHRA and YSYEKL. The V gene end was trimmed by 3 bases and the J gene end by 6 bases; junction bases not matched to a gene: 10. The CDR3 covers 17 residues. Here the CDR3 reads CASSQRLAGGPPSEQYF. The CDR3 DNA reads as TGCGCCAGCAGCCAGCGACTAGCGGGAGGGCCCCCGTCCGAGCAGTACTTC.

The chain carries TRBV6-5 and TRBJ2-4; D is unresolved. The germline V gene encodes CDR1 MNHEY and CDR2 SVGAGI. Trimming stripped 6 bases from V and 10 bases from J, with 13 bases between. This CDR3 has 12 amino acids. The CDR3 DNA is TGTGCCAGCAGCCAACTGACTGGTATTCAGTACTTC. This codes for CASSQLTGIQYF.

CDR3 sequence (DNA): TGTGCCAGCAGCTTAGTCAGGGCTACGAAAGACAAGCAGTACTTC. This encodes CASSLVRATKDKQYF. V is TRBV7-9 and J is TRBJ2-7; possibly TRBD1 for D (5 bases). Germline V gene sequence: CDR1 SEHNR, CDR2 FQNEAQ (reference sequence). The length of the CDR3 is 15 residues. Trimming removed 1 base at V and 8 bases at J, with 18 bases between. Based on the CDR3 plus reference TRBV7-9 and TRBJ2-7, the full variable domain is DTGVSQNPRHKITKRGQNVTFRCDPISEHNRLYWYRQTLGQGPEFLTYFQNEAQLEKSRLLSDRFSAERPKGSFSTLEIQRTEQGDSAMYLCASSLVRATKDKQYFGPGTRLTVT.

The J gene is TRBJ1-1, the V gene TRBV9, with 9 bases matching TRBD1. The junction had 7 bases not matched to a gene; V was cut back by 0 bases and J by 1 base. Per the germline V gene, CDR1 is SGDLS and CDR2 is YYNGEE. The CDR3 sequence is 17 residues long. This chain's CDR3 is CASSVGTGEGKNTEAFF. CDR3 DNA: TGTGCCAGCAGCGTAGGGACAGGGGAAGGAAAGAACACTGAAGCTTTCTTT.

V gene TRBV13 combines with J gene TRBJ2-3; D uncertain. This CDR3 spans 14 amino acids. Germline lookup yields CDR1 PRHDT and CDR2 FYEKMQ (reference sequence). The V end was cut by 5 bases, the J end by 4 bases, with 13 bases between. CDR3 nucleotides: TGTGCCAGCAGCCCCCGAGTACGCGCAGATACGCAGTATTTT. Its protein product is CASSPRVRADTQYF.

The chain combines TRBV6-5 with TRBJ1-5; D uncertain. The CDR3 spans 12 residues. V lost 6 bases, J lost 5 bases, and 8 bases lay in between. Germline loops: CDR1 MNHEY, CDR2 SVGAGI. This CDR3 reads CASSLRDQPQHF. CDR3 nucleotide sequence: TGTGCCAGCAGCCTAAGGGATCAGCCCCAGCATTTT.

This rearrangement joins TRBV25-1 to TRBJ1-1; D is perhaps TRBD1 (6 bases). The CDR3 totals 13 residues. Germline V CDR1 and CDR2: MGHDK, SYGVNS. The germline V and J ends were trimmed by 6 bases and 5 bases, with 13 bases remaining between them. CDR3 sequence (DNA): TGTGCCAGCAGAATTACAGGGTTGACTGAAGCTTTCTTT. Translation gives CASRITGLTEAFF.